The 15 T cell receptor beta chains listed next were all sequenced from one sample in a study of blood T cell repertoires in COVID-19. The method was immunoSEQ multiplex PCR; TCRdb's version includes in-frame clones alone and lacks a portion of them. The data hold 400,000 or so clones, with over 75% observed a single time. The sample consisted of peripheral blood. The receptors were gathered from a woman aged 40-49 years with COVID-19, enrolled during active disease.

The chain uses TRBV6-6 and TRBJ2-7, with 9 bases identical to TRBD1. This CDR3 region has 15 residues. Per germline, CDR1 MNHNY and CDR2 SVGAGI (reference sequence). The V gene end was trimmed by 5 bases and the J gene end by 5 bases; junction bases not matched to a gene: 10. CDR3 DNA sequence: TGTGCCAGCAGTCCCTCCGGGACAGGGAGGAACGAGCAGTACTTC. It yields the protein CASSPSGTGRNEQYF.

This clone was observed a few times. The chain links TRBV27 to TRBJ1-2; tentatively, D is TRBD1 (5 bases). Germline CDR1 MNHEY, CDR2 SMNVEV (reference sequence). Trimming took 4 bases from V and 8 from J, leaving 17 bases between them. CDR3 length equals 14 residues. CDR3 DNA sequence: TGTGCCAGCAGTTCTGGGCAGGGTGTGGGGGGCTACACCTTC. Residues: CASSSGQGVGGYTF.

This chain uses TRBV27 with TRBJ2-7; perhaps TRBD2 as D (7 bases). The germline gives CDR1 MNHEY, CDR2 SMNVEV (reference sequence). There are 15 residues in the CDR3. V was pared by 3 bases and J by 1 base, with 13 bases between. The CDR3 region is CASSFGGQVSYEQYF. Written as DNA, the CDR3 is TGTGCCAGCAGTTTCGGGGGGCAAGTTTCCTACGAGCAGTACTTC.

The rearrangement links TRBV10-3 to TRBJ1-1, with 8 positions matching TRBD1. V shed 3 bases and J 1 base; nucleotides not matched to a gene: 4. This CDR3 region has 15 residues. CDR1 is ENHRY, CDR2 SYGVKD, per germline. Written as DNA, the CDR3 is TGTGCCATCAGTGAAGACAGGGGACCGAACACTGAAGCTTTCTTT. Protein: CAISEDRGPNTEAFF.

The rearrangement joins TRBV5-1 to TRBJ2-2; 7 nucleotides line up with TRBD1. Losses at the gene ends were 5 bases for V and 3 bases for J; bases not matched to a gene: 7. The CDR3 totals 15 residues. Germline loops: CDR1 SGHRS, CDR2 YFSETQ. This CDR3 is CASRPGDRDTGELFF. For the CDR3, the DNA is TGCGCCAGCAGACCCGGGGACAGAGACACCGGGGAGCTGTTTTTT. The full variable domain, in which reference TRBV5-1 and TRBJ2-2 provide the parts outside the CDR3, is KAGVTQTPRYLIKTRGQQVTLSCSPISGHRSVSWYQQTPGQGLQFLFEYFSETQRNKGNFPGRFSGRQFSNSRSEMNVSTLELGDSALYLCASRPGDRDTGELFFGEGSRLTVL.

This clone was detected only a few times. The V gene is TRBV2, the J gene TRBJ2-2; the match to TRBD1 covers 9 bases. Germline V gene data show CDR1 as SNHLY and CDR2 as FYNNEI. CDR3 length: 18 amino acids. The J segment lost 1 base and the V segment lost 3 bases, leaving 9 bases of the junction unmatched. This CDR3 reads CASSDPTGGVGNTGELFF. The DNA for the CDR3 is TGTGCCAGCAGTGATCCTACAGGGGGCGTCGGGAACACCGGGGAGCTGTTTTTT. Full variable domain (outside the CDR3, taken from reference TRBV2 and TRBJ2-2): EPEVTQTPSHQVTQMGQEVILRCVPISNHLYFYWYRQILGQKVEFLVSFYNNEISEKSEIFDDQFSVERPDGSNFTLKIRSTKLEDSAMYFCASSDPTGGVGNTGELFFGEGSRLTVL.

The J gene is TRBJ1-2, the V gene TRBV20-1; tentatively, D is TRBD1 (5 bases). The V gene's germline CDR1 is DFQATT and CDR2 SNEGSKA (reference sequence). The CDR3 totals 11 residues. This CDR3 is CRGGTDYGYTF. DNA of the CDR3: TGCAGAGGCGGGACGGATTATGGCTACACCTTC.

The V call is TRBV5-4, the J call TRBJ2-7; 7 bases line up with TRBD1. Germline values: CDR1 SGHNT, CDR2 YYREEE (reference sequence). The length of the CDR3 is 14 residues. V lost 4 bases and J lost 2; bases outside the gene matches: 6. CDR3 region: CASSQGQQTYEQYF. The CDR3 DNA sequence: TGTGCCAGCAGCCAGGGACAGCAAACCTACGAGCAGTACTTC.

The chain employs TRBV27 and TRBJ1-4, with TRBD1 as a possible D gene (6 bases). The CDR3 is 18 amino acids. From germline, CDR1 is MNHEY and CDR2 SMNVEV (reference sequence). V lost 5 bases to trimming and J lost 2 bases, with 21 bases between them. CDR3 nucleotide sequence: TGTGCCAGCAGTCGCTTCGGGGGGCGGTTTTCGACTAATGAAAAACTGTTTTTT. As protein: CASSRFGGRFSTNEKLFF.

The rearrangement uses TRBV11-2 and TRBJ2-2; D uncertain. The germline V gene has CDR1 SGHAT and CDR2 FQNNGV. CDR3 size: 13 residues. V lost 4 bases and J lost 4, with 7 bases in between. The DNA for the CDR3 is TGTGCCAGCAGCTCCCTATTCACCGGGGAGCTGTTTTTT. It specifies CASSSLFTGELFF.

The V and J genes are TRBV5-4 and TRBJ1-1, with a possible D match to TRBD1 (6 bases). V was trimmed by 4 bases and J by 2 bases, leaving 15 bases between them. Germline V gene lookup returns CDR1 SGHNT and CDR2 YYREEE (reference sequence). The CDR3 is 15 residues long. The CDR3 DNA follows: TGTGCCAGCAGCCAAGAGACAGGACTTAACACTGAAGCTTTCTTT. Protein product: CASSQETGLNTEAFF.

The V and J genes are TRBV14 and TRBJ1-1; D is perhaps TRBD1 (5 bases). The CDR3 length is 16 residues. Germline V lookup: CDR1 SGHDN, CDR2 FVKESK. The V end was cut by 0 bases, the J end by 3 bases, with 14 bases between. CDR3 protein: CASSQDIGALDTEAFF. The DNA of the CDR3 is TGTGCCAGCAGCCAAGATATAGGGGCGCTGGACACTGAAGCTTTCTTT.

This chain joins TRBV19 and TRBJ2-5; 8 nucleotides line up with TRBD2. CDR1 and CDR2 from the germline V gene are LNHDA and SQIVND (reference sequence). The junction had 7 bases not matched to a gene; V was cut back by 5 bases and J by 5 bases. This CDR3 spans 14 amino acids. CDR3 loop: CASSVAGTRETQYF. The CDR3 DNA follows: TGTGCCAGTAGTGTAGCCGGGACTAGGGAGACCCAGTACTTC. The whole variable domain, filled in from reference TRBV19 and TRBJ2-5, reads DGGITQSPKYLFRKEGQNVTLSCEQNLNHDAMYWYRQDPGQGLRLIYYSQIVNDFQKGDIAEGYSVSREKKESFPLTVTSAQKNPTAFYLCASSVAGTRETQYFGPGTRLLVL.

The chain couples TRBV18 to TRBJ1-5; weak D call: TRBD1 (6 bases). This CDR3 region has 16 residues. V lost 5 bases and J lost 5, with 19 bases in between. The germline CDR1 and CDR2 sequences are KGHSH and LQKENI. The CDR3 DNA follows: TGTGCCAGCTCAGACAGTGCACGGGGGGCTTATCAGCCCCAGCATTTT. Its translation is CASSDSARGAYQPQHF.

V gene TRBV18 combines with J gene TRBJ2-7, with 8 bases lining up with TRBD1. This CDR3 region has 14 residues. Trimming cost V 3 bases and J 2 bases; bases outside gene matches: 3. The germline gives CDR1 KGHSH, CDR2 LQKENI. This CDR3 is CASSPDRGAYEQYF. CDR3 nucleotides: TGTGCCAGCTCACCTGACAGGGGAGCCTACGAGCAGTACTTC.